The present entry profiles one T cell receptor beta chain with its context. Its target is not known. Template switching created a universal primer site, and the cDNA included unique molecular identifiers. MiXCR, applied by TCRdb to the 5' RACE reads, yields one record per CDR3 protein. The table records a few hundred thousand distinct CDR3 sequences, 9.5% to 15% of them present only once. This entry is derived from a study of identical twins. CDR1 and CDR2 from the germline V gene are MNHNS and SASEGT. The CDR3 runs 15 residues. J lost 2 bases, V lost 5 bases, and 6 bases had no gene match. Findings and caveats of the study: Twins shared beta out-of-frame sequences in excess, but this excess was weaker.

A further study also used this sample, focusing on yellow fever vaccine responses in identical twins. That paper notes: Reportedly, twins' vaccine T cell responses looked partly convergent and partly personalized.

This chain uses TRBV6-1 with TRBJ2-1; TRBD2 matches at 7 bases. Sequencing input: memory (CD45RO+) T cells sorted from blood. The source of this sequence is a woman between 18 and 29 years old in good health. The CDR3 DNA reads TGTGCCAGCAGTAAAAGCGGGGCCACCTACAATGAGCAGTTCTTC. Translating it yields CASSKSGATYNEQFF.